The next 22 T cell receptor beta chains were all read from a single sample in a study of blood T cell repertoires in COVID-19. Using immunoSEQ multiplex PCR, the repertoire was profiled, and TCRdb retains in-frame clones only, with some absent. The sample lists more than 300,000 clones; almost 90% were seen once. Material: peripheral blood. These receptor sequences come from a woman aged 35 to 49 with COVID-19, enrolled during active disease.

There are a few counts of this clone. The V call is TRBV7-2, the J call TRBJ1-6; D might be TRBD1 (6 bases). The CDR3 totals 14 residues. Trimming took 5 bases from V and 6 from J, leaving 11 bases between them. Germline V lookup: CDR1 SGHTA, CDR2 FQGNSA. The CDR3 is CASSADSGNSPLHF. In DNA, the CDR3 is TGTGCCAGCAGCGCGGACAGCGGTAATTCACCCCTCCACTTT.

The chain has TRBV15 and TRBJ1-1; tentatively, D is TRBD1 (5 bases). The germline gives CDR1 LNHNV, CDR2 YYDKDF (reference sequence). The V end lost 4 bases, the J end lost 0 bases, and 12 bases lay between the germline ends. The CDR3 extends over 15 amino acids. The CDR3 DNA reads as TGTGCCACCAGCACTACGCGGGGGGTGAACACTGAAGCTTTCTTT. Protein: CATSTTRGVNTEAFF.

The chain recombines TRBV9 with TRBJ2-2; 10 nucleotides match TRBD1. This CDR3 is built from 16 residues. The germline V gene encodes CDR1 SGDLS and CDR2 YYNGEE. J was trimmed by 8 bases and V by 0 bases; bases with no gene match: 7. The CDR3 bases are TGTGCCAGCAGCGTAGTGGGACAGGGGATCCTAGGGGAGCTGTTTTTT. This encodes CASSVVGQGILGELFF.

This chain connects TRBV2 to TRBJ1-2, with TRBD1 matching over 11 bases. The germline V gene has CDR1 SNHLY and CDR2 FYNNEI. V shed 5 bases and J 7 bases; nucleotides not matched to a gene: 6. The CDR3 spans 14 residues. The DNA of the CDR3 is TGTGCCAGCAGTTGGACAGGGGGCAATTTTGGCTACACCTTC. Its translation is CASSWTGGNFGYTF.

Concerning this clone itself: This same CDR3 is encoded by further DNA sequences in the sample. The rearrangement links TRBV5-5 to TRBJ1-2; 8 bases match TRBD1. V gave up 0 bases and J gave up 8 bases; unmatched junction bases: 6. CDR3 length: 14 residues. The germline CDR1 and CDR2 sequences are SGHKS and YYEKEE (reference sequence). The CDR3 sequence: CASSLAGTGGGYTF. In nucleotides, the CDR3 is TGTGCCAGCAGCTTGGCCGGGACAGGTGGAGGCTACACCTTC.

A few counts support this clone. V is TRBV6-4 and J is TRBJ2-5; 8 bases are shared with TRBD2. The CDR3 extends over 15 amino acids. Trimming removed 5 bases from V and 4 bases from J; junction bases left unmatched: 9. Germline V gene lookup returns CDR1 MRHNA and CDR2 SNTAGT. CDR3: CASSPGLEGGETQYF. CDR3 bases: TGTGCCAGCAGTCCGGGACTAGAGGGAGGAGAGACCCAGTACTTC.

The J gene is TRBJ2-5, the V gene TRBV6-2 or TRBV6-3; perhaps TRBD2 as D (5 bases). There are 14 residues in the CDR3. V was shortened by 5 bases and J by 4 bases, with 14 bases between the two germline ends. Germline CDR1 MNHEY, CDR2 SVGEGT. The CDR3 reads CASSAGLPTETQYF. DNA of the CDR3: TGTGCCAGCAGTGCGGGTCTTCCAACAGAGACCCAGTACTTC.

The rearrangement links TRBV2 to TRBJ1-4; D not certain. Between the trimmed V and J ends, which lost 7 bases and 0 bases, there was a span of 15 bases. Germline values: CDR1 SNHLY, CDR2 FYNNEI. The length of the CDR3 is 16 residues. CDR3 sequence reads: CASNPGRPTTNEKLFF. Written as DNA, the CDR3 is TGTGCCAGCAATCCGGGGAGGCCTACAACTAATGAAAAACTGTTTTTT.

The rearrangement uses TRBV7-2 and TRBJ2-1, with a tentative D call TRBD2 (5 bases). V gave up 1 base and J gave up 2 bases, with 12 bases separating them. This CDR3 has 16 residues. In germline, CDR1 is SGHTA, CDR2 FQGNSA. CDR3 sequence: CASSLEGPGAYNEQFF. The CDR3 region has the DNA TGTGCCAGCAGCTTAGAGGGCCCCGGGGCCTACAATGAGCAGTTCTTC. The full variable domain, completed using reference TRBV7-2 and TRBJ2-1, is GAGVSQSPSNKVTEKGKDVELRCDPISGHTALYWYRQSLGQGLEFLIYFQGNSAPDKSGLPSDRFSAERTGGSVSTLTIQRTQQEDSAVYLCASSLEGPGAYNEQFFGPGTRLTVL.

This chain joins TRBV9 and TRBJ2-1; maybe TRBD1 (5 bases). In germline, CDR1 is SGDLS, CDR2 YYNGEE. V lost 0 bases and J 7 bases, leaving 11 bases between the germline ends. This CDR3 spans 14 amino acids. The CDR3, as DNA: TGTGCCAGCAGCGTAGTCGGCTCAGGGAATGAGCAGTTCTTC. Its protein is CASSVVGSGNEQFF.

The chain combines TRBV29-1 with TRBJ1-1; TRBD1 agrees at 10 bases. The V segment lost 7 bases and the J segment 5 bases; nucleotides outside the gene matches: 13. The CDR3 runs to 15 residues. Looked up from germline, CDR1 is SQVTM and CDR2 is ANQGSEA. CDR3 nucleotide sequence: TGCAGCGCTCACCGGGGGACAGGGGATTGGACTGAAGCTTTCTTT. This codes for CSAHRGTGDWTEAFF.

V gene TRBV30 combines with J gene TRBJ1-4; weak D call: TRBD1 (6 bases). This CDR3 has 12 residues. The V and J ends lost 7 bases and 8 bases respectively, with 14 bases between them. The germline V gene encodes CDR1 GTSNPN and CDR2 SVGIG (reference sequence). The CDR3 region is CAYPGVEEKLFF. The CDR3 DNA sequence: TGTGCCTACCCAGGGGTAGAAGAAAAACTGTTTTTT.

The chain recombines TRBV10-3 with TRBJ2-4; TRBD2 matches 7 bases. V shed 0 bases, J shed 0 bases, and the junction held 5 bases outside the gene matches. The CDR3 consists of 17 residues. Germline loops: CDR1 ENHRY, CDR2 SYGVKD. The CDR3 region has the DNA TGTGCCATCAGTGAGTCGCAGCGGGGTGTAGCCAAAAACATTCAGTACTTC. Its translation is CAISESQRGVAKNIQYF.

This sequence joins TRBV15 and TRBJ1-1; D remains ambiguous. The CDR3 runs to 15 residues. CDR1 is LNHNV and CDR2 is YYDKDF in the germline V gene (reference sequence). Trimming left V 5 bases short and J 4 bases short, with 17 bases between. CDR3 nucleotides: TGTGCCACCAGCCCTCGACCCGGAGGGAGCACTGAAGCTTTCTTT. Translating gives CATSPRPGGSTEAFF.

This chain connects TRBV5-6 to TRBJ1-6; D possibly corresponds to TRBD1 (6 bases). V shed 1 base and J shed 9 bases, with 8 bases lying between them. This CDR3 contains 13 residues. CDR1 is SGHDT, CDR2 YYEEEE, per germline. Written as DNA, the CDR3 is TGTGCCAGCAGCTTGTCAGGGGTTTCACCCCTCCACTTT. Encoded protein: CASSLSGVSPLHF.

The rearrangement joins TRBV7-2 to TRBJ2-4, with D maybe TRBD1 (5 bases). The CDR3 has 12 residues. Trimming cost V 5 bases and J 9 bases, with 11 bases left between them. From germline, CDR1 is SGHTA and CDR2 FQGNSA. CDR3 sequence: CASSPRDGIQYF. The CDR3 DNA reads as TGTGCCAGCAGCCCCAGGGATGGCATTCAGTACTTC.

This clone has just one count. The chain employs TRBV21-1 and TRBJ2-7; the D call of TRBD1 is as the table states it, not checked on the DNA. TRBV21-1 constitutes a pseudogene. The CDR3 sequence is 15 residues long. The CDR3, as DNA: TGTGCCAGCAGCAAGGGGGACAGGGGAGGCGTAGAGCAGTACTTC. This codes for CASSKGDRGGVEQYF.

This chain connects TRBV18 to TRBJ1-5, with no clear D. Germline V gene lookup returns CDR1 KGHSH and CDR2 LQKENI. The CDR3 extends over 14 amino acids. V lost 5 bases and J 11 bases, leaving 19 bases between the germline ends. CDR3 residues: CASSVKAKESAQHF. The CDR3 DNA follows: TGTGCCAGCTCAGTCAAGGCCAAGGAGTCAGCCCAGCATTTT.

The V and J genes are TRBV6-1 and TRBJ1-4, with TRBD1 matching over 7 bases. The germline V gene encodes CDR1 MNHNS and CDR2 SASEGT. The V and J ends lost 2 bases and 4 bases, in that order; junction bases with no gene match: 7. The CDR3 is 16 amino acids. The CDR3 DNA reads TGTGCCAGCAGTGAACGAACGGGACAGCTTAATGAAAAACTGTTTTTT. Translated: CASSERTGQLNEKLFF.

The V gene is TRBV7-2, the J gene TRBJ2-7, with 8 bases aligning to TRBD1. This CDR3 is built from 14 residues. The germline CDR1 and CDR2 sequences are SGHTA and FQGNSA. V lost 5 bases to trimming and J lost 5 bases; unmatched junction nucleotides: 8. CDR3 protein: CASSGQAGGHEQYF. The CDR3 nucleotides read TGTGCCAGCAGCGGTCAGGCAGGGGGCCACGAGCAGTACTTC.

The V gene is TRBV3-1 (or the pseudogene TRBV3-2), the J gene TRBJ2-1; D remains ambiguous. CDR3 size: 11 residues. V was clipped by 1 base and J by 9 bases, with 4 bases between them. CDR1 and CDR2 (germline): LGHDT, YNNKEL (reference sequence). The CDR3 nucleotides read TGTGCCAGCAGCCAAGGCAGTGAGCAGTTCTTC. Residues: CASSQGSEQFF.

This rearrangement joins TRBV19 to TRBJ1-5, with 8 bases lining up with TRBD1. Germline CDR1 LNHDA, CDR2 SQIVND (reference sequence). The CDR3 has 14 residues. With 10 bases clipped from V and 7 bases from J, the junction kept 12 bases outside the gene matches. The DNA for the CDR3 is TGTGCCACCGAGGGCAGGGGGCAGCGCCAGCCCCAGCATTTT. Amino acids: CATEGRGQRQPQHF.